This section outlines one T cell receptor (beta chain) sequence together with its context. This CDR3 contains 15 residues. The J segment lost 0 bases and the V segment lost 4 bases, leaving 3 bases of the junction unmatched. CDR1 and CDR2 from the germline V gene are SGDLS and YYNGEE. This sample is part of a study of T cell responses to AZD1222 COVID-19 vaccine. Produced via immunoSEQ multiplex PCR; TCRdb's table is partial and in-frame only. The sample lists 100,000 or so clones, around nine tenths occurring once. This clonotype was sampled from an adult in good health. The rearrangement links TRBV9 to TRBJ2-3, with 9 bases fitting TRBD2. Sequenced here: peripheral blood, sampled on day 0 of AZD1222 vaccination. The CDR3 loop reads CASSFSGSSTDTQYF. The CDR3 DNA sequence: TGTGCCAGCAGCTTTAGCGGGAGCAGCACAGATACGCAGTATTTT.